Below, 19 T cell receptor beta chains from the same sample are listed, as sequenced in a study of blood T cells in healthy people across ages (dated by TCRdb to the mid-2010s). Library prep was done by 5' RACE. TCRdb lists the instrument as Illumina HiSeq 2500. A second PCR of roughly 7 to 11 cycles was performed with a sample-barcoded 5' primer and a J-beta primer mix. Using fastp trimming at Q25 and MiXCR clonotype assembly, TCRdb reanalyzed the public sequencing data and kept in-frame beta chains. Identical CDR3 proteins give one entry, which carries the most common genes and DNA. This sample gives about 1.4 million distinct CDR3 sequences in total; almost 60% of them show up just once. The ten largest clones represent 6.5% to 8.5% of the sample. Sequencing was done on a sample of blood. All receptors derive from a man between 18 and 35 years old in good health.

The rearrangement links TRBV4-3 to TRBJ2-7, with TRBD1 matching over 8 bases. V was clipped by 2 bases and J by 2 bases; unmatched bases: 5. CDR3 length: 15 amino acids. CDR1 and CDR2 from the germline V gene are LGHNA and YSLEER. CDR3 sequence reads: CASSQQTGAPYEQYF. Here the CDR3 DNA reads TGCGCCAGCAGCCAACAGACAGGGGCGCCCTACGAGCAGTACTTC.

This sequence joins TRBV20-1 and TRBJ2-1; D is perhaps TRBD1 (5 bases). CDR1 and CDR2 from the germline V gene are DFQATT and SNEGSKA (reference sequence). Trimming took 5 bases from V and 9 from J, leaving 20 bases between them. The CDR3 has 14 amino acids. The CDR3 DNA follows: TGCAGTGCTGTTAACCCCAGGGATTATGGTGAGCAGTTCTTC. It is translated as CSAVNPRDYGEQFF.

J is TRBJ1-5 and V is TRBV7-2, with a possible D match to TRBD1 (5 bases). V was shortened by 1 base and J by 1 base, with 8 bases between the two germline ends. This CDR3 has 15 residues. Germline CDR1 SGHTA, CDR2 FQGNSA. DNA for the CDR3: TGTGCCAGCAGCTTAGGGGGGAAGAGCAATCAGCCCCAGCATTTT. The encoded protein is CASSLGGKSNQPQHF.

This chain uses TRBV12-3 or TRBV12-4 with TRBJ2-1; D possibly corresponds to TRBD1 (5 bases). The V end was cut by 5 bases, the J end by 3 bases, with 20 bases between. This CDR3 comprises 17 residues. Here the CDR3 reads CASSPEYPDSLYNEQFF. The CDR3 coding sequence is TGTGCCAGCAGTCCCGAGTACCCAGACAGCCTCTACAATGAGCAGTTCTTC.

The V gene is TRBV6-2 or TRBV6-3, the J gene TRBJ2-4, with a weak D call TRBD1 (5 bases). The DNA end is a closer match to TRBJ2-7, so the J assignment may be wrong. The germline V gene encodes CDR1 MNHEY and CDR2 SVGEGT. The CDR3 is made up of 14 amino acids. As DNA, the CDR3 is TGTGCCAGCAGTAACCAGGGAACCGTAAACGAGCAGTACTTC. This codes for CASSNQGTVNEQYF.

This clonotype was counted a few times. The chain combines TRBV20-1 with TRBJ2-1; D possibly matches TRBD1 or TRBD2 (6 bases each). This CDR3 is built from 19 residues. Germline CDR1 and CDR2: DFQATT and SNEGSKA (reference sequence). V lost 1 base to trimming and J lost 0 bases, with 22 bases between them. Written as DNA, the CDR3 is TGCAGTGCTAGAGCCTCGGGACGACTAGGGGGGAGCTCCTACAATGAGCAGTTCTTC. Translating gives CSARASGRLGGSSYNEQFF.

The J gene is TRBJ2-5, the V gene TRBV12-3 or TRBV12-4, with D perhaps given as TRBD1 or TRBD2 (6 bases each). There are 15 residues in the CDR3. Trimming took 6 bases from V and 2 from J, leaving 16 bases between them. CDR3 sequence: CASSPARGGQETQYF. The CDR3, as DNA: TGTGCCAGCAGCCCGGCCAGGGGAGGACAAGAGACCCAGTACTTC.

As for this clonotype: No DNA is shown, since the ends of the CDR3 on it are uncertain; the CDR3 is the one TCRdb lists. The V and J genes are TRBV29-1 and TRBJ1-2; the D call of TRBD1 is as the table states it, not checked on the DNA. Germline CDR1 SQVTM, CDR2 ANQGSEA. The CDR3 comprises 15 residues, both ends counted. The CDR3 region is CSASKGQGANYGCTF.

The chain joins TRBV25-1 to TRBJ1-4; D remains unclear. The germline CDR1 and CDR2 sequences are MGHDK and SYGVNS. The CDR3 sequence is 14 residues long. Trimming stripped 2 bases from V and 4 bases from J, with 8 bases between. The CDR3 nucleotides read TGTGCCAGCAGTGAAACCGGATATAATGAAAAACTGTTTTTT. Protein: CASSETGYNEKLFF.

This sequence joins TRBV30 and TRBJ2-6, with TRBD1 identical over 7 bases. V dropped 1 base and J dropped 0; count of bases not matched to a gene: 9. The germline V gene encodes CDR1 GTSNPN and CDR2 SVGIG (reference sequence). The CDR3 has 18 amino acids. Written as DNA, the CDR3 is TGTGCCTGGAGTGCTTATAGGACAGGCCCCTCTGGGGCCAACGTCCTGACTTTC. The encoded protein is CAWSAYRTGPSGANVLTF. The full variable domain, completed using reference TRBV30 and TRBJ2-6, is SQTIHQWPATLVQPVGSPLSLECTVEGTSNPNLYWYRQAAGRGLQLLFYSVGIGQISSEVPQNLSASRPQDRQFILSSKKLLLSDSGFYLCAWSAYRTGPSGANVLTFGAGSRLTVL.

CDR3 coding DNA: TGTGCCAGCAGGTCCACCGGGACAGGGTACGAGCAGTACTTC. As protein: CASRSTGTGYEQYF. This sequence joins TRBV6-2 or TRBV6-3 and TRBJ2-7; 9 bases fit TRBD1. This CDR3 has 14 residues. Losses at the gene ends were 6 bases for V and 4 bases for J; bases not matched to a gene: 7. Germline V gene lookup returns CDR1 MNHEY and CDR2 SVGEGT.

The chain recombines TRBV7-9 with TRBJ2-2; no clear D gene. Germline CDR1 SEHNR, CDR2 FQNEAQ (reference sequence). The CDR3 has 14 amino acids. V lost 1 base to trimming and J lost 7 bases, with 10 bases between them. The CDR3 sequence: CASSLVVGHGELFF. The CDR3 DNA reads TGTGCCAGCAGCTTAGTGGTCGGCCACGGGGAGCTGTTTTTT. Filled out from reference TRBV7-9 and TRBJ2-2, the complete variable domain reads DTGVSQNPRHKITKRGQNVTFRCDPISEHNRLYWYRQTLGQGPEFLTYFQNEAQLEKSRLLSDRFSAERPKGSFSTLEIQRTEQGDSAMYLCASSLVVGHGELFFGEGSRLTVL.

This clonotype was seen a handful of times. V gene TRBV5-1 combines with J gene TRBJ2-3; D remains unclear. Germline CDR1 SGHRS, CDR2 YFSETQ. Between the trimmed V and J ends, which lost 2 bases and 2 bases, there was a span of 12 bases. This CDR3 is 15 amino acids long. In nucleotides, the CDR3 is TGCGCCAGCAGCTTCAGCTGGATGAACACAGATACGCAGTATTTT. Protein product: CASSFSWMNTDTQYF. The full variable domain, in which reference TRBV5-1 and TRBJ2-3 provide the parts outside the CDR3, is KAGVTQTPRYLIKTRGQQVTLSCSPISGHRSVSWYQQTPGQGLQFLFEYFSETQRNKGNFPGRFSGRQFSNSRSEMNVSTLELGDSALYLCASSFSWMNTDTQYFGPGTRLTVL.

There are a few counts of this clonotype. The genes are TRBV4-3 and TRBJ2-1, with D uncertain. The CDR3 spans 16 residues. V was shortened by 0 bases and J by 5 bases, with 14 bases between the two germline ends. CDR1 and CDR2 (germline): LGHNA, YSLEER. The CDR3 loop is CASSQDLRTVHNEQFF. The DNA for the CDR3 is TGCGCCAGCAGCCAAGATCTTCGCACAGTCCACAATGAGCAGTTCTTC.

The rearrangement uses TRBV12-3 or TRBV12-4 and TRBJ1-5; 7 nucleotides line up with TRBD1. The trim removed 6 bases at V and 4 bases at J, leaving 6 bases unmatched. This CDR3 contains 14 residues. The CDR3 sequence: CASRPTGSNQPQHF. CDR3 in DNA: TGTGCCAGCAGGCCGACAGGGTCTAATCAGCCCCAGCATTTT.

CDR3 loop: CSAETGLKNIQYF. In nucleotides, the CDR3 is TGCAGTGCTGAGACCGGGCTCAAAAACATTCAGTACTTC. The chain carries TRBV20-1 and TRBJ2-4; D gene uncertain. Germline assignment: CDR1 DFQATT and CDR2 SNEGSKA (reference sequence). Trimming removed 5 bases at V and 3 bases at J, with 11 bases between. This CDR3 comprises 13 residues.

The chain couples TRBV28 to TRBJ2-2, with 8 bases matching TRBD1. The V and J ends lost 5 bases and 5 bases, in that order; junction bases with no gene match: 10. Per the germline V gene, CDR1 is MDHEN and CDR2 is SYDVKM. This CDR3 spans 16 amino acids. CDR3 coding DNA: TGTGCCAGCAGTGGAACCAGACAGGGGAGGACCGGGGAGCTGTTTTTT. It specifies CASSGTRQGRTGELFF.

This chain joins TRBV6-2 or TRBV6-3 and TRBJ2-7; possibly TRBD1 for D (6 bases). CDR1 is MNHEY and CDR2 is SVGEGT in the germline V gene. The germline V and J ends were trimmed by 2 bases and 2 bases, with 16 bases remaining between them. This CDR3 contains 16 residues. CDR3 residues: CASSYRIRQVPYEQYF. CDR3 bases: TGTGCCAGCAGTTACCGTATTAGACAGGTCCCCTACGAGCAGTACTTC.

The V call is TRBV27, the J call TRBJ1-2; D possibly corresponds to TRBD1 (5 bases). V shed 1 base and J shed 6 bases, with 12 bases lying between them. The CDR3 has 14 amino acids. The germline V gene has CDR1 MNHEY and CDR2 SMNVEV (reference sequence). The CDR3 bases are TGTGCCAGCAGTTTATTGGGGGGTTATGATGGCTACACCTTC. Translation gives CASSLLGGYDGYTF.